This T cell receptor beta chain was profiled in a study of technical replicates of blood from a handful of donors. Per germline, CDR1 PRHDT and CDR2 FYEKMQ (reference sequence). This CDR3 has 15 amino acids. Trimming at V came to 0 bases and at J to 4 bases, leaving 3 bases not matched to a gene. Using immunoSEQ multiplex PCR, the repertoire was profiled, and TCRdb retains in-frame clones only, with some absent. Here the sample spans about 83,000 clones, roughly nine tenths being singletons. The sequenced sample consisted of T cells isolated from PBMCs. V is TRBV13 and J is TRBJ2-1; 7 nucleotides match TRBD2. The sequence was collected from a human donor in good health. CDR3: CASSLGGRGYNEQFF. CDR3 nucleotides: TGTGCCAGCAGCTTAGGGGGGCGGGGGTACAATGAGCAGTTCTTC.